This TCR beta chain was profiled in a study of blood T cell repertoires in COVID-19. This table comes from immunoSEQ multiplex PCR, and its TCRdb copy is limited to in-frame clones, with some not included. The data contain around 26,000 clones, roughly 76% of them singletons. CDR1 and CDR2 (germline): MNHNY, SVGAGI (reference sequence). The CDR3 has 12 amino acids. V shed 7 bases and J shed 7 bases, with 13 bases lying between them. Sequenced material: peripheral blood. The V call is TRBV6-6, the J call TRBJ1-2, with D perhaps matching TRBD1 (5 bases). The clonotype originates from a woman at least 80 years old with acute or convalescent COVID-19. CDR3 nucleotide sequence: TGTGCCAGCACCTCCCAGGGAACTGGCTACACCTTC. This gives the protein CASTSQGTGYTF.